What follows describes a single T cell receptor beta chain. As yet, its antigen is unknown. This entry is derived from a study of cytomegalovirus exposure and HLA in healthy donors. General study results and limits: In a later analysis, V- and J-gene trimming of beta chains associated with a DCLRE1C missense variant, replicated independently. Donor immune exposure was known only as CMV serostatus. The study designated roughly 150 TCR beta chains cytomegalovirus-associated.

CDR3 length equals 14 residues. Between the trimmed V and J ends, which lost 10 bases and 3 bases, there was a span of 16 bases. The V gene's germline CDR1 is MDHEN and CDR2 SYDVKM. Researchers ran the PCR with 60 Vbeta and 13 Jbeta primers. Method: immunoSEQ multiplex PCR; TCRdb's copy keeps in-frame clones and lacks some. The sample lists about 76,000 clones, just under 80% occurring once. Sequencing input: PBMCs. This TCR was recovered from a male donor in good health and CMV-seropositive. The rearrangement links TRBV28 to TRBJ1-3; D gene uncertain. The CDR3 loop reads CAINKRGFGNTIYF. In DNA form, the CDR3 reads TGTGCCATCAACAAACGGGGTTTTGGAAACACCATATATTTT.